This T cell receptor beta chain was captured in a study of blood T cell repertoires in COVID-19. Here immunoSEQ multiplex PCR was the method, and the copy in TCRdb shows in-frame clones only, minus some. Found here are hundreds of thousands of clones, roughly 86% of them singletons; the top ten hold about 2%. In regard to this clone: Other DNA sequences within the sample encode an identical CDR3.

The material sequenced was peripheral blood. This receptor was identified in a woman aged 25 to 45 with COVID-19, enrolled during active disease.

CDR3 DNA sequence: TGTGCCAGCAGCTTGAGACAGAACACCGGGGAGCTGTTTTTT. Translated: CASSLRQNTGELFF. The chain joins TRBV11-2 to TRBJ2-2; D is unresolved. The CDR3 is made up of 14 amino acids. The germline V gene encodes CDR1 SGHAT and CDR2 FQNNGV. The germline V and J ends were trimmed by 3 bases and 1 base, with 6 bases remaining between them.